The sequence of this T cell receptor (beta chain) was determined in a study of blood T cell repertoires in COVID-19. TCRdb's table, derived via immunoSEQ multiplex PCR, lists solely in-frame clones and lacks some. The table shows about 270,000 clones, with around 91% occurring only once. Germline-derived CDR1 and CDR2 are SGHAT and FQNNGV. Trimming removed 1 base at V and 2 bases at J, with 12 bases between. The CDR3 runs 16 residues. Recovered status in Cohort 3 required two negative PCRs, clearance, or symptom resolution. The receptor's source is a woman under 30 who had recovered from COVID-19. The rearrangement uses TRBV11-2 and TRBJ1-3; D is undetermined. Sequencing input: PBMCs or T cells enriched from blood (not recorded which). In DNA, the CDR3 is TGTGCCAGCAGCTTAGCCCGGGGAACGGCTGGAAACACCATATATTTT. Amino acid sequence: CASSLARGTAGNTIYF.